This is a list of T cell receptor beta chains from one sample in a study of T cell responses to AZD1222 COVID-19 vaccine. TCRdb keeps only in-frame clones here, not all; method: immunoSEQ multiplex PCR. Of some 99,000 clones in the sample, around nine tenths were seen once. The sample in question was peripheral blood, obtained on day 0 of AZD1222 vaccination. These receptors were collected from an adult in good health. Each CDR3 is given with its conserved first and last residue.

J gene: TRBJ1-4; V gene: TRBV9; CDR3 protein: CASSVSPRAAGEKLFF
J gene: TRBJ1-6; V gene: TRBV30; CDR3 protein: CAWRPRDSYSPLHF
J gene: TRBJ1-2; V gene: TRBV6-5; CDR3 protein: CASRPWGNYGYTF
J gene: TRBJ2-2; V gene: TRBV27; CDR3 protein: CASSLVAGEAGELFF
J gene: TRBJ1-2; V gene: TRBV2; CDR3 protein: CASSVQDNYGYTF
J gene: TRBJ1-2; V gene: TRBV4-1; CDR3 protein: CASSQEGRYGYTF
J gene: TRBJ2-3; V gene: TRBV5-5; CDR3 protein: CASSLPISDTQYF
J gene: TRBJ1-2; V gene: TRBV9; CDR3 protein: CASSTHGGGNYGYTF
J gene: TRBJ1-2; V gene: TRBV11-2; CDR3 protein: CASSPSLVYGYTF
J gene: TRBJ1-2; V gene: TRBV9; CDR3 protein: CASSVAPGTGLDGYTF
J gene: TRBJ2-1; V gene: TRBV2; CDR3 protein: CASSVKRATSGRGGEQFF
J gene: TRBJ2-2; V gene: TRBV3-1/TRBV3-2; CDR3 protein: CASSEQGGLTGELFF
J gene: TRBJ1-2; V gene: TRBV5-6; CDR3 protein: CASSQVPADGSYTF
J gene: TRBJ1-3; V gene: TRBV7-9; CDR3 protein: CASSPDTGGNTIYF
J gene: TRBJ1-2; V gene: TRBV6-5; CDR3 protein: CASSYPTGEGGGYTF
J gene: TRBJ2-3; V gene: TRBV9; CDR3 protein: CASSSRDRGTDTQYF
J gene: TRBJ1-2; V gene: TRBV27; CDR3 protein: CASSLVGQGANHGYTF
J gene: TRBJ1-2; V gene: TRBV6-2/TRBV6-3; CDR3 protein: CASSYSTQLNYGYTF
J gene: TRBJ1-1; V gene: TRBV7-2; CDR3 protein: CASSLSYSTEAFF
J gene: TRBJ1-3; V gene: TRBV5-6; CDR3 protein: CASSIGTNTIYF
J gene: TRBJ2-2; V gene: TRBV7-2; CDR3 protein: CASSLMLANTGELFF
J gene: TRBJ2-1; V gene: TRBV14; CDR3 protein: CASSQGLAGGNEQFF
J gene: TRBJ1-5; V gene: TRBV30; CDR3 protein: CAWSVGGSNQPQHF
J gene: TRBJ1-5; V gene: TRBV15; CDR3 protein: CATSRDGTYSNQPQHF
J gene: TRBJ2-1; V gene: TRBV4-2; CDR3 protein: CASSQMGGLGLNEQFF
J gene: TRBJ2-7; V gene: TRBV2; CDR3 protein: CAARTTYEQYF
J gene: TRBJ1-2; V gene: TRBV5-1; CDR3 protein: CASSFGVTSGYTF
J gene: TRBJ1-3; V gene: TRBV7-9; CDR3 protein: CASSLGSGNTIYF
J gene: TRBJ2-3; V gene: TRBV4-3; CDR3 protein: CASSPAGTGFKAQYF